Below, 4 T cell receptor beta chains from the same sample are listed, as sequenced in a study of cytomegalovirus exposure and HLA in healthy donors. Method: immunoSEQ multiplex PCR; TCRdb's copy keeps in-frame clones and lacks some. The sample carries more than 120,000 clones, approximately 88% recorded once. Material: PBMCs. These receptors were taken from a man younger than 35 in good health and CMV-seropositive.

The rearrangement uses TRBV28 and TRBJ2-2; D is unresolved. Germline V gene sequence: CDR1 MDHEN, CDR2 SYDVKM. The CDR3 runs 14 residues. The CDR3, as DNA: TGTACCACCGAGACACCCTCGAACACCGGGGAGCTGTTTTTT. Protein product: CTTETPSNTGELFF.

The chain carries TRBV25-1 and TRBJ2-2; TRBD2 is a possible D gene (5 bases). The CDR3 extends over 15 amino acids. Trimming left V 6 bases short and J 2 bases short, with 13 bases between. In germline, CDR1 is MGHDK, CDR2 SYGVNS. CDR3 coding DNA: TGTGCCAGCAGCTATAAAGCGGATAACACCGGGGAGCTGTTTTTT. Residues: CASSYKADNTGELFF.

The chain joins TRBV14 to TRBJ2-1; 11 nucleotides match TRBD2. Trimming cost V 4 bases and J 1 base; bases outside gene matches: 9. The CDR3 consists of 18 residues. CDR1 SGHDN and CDR2 FVKESK come from the germline V gene. CDR3 nucleotides: TGTGCCAGCAGCCCCCAACTAGCGGGAGTGGTGTCCTACAATGAGCAGTTCTTC. Residues: CASSPQLAGVVSYNEQFF.

This chain connects TRBV28 to TRBJ2-1; TRBD1 matches 8 bases. Germline V gene lookup returns CDR1 MDHEN and CDR2 SYDVKM. The trim removed 6 bases at V and 4 bases at J, leaving 11 bases unmatched. The CDR3 has 16 amino acids. CDR3 protein: CASSRFDRGVYNEQFF. The CDR3 nucleotides are TGTGCCAGCAGCCGTTTTGACAGGGGAGTTTACAATGAGCAGTTCTTC.